The 10 T cell receptor beta chains reported below all come from one sample, sequenced in a study of human T cells and chemical hapten exposure. TCRdb ran MiXCR on the RACE reads and lists one entry per CDR3 protein. The data show approximately 57,000 distinct CDR3 sequences, about 9% seen once. Time point: patch test 1, 2 weeks after DPC sensitization. The treatment was: therapeutic diphenylcyclopropenone sensitization with weekly scalp DPC. The specimen was whole blood, collected in connection with sensitization to the hapten diphenylcyclopropenone (DPC). These receptor sequences come from a woman in her thirties or forties with alopecia areata. Some clones in this sample may be carry-over from other donors' samples.

The chain recombines TRBV4-1 with TRBJ2-6; 7 bases align to TRBD1. V dropped 1 base and J dropped 9; count of bases not matched to a gene: 6. CDR3 length equals 15 residues. Germline V gene data show CDR1 as MGHRA and CDR2 as YSYEKL. CDR3 sequence reads: CASSQGTGVGNVLTF. CDR3 DNA: TGCGCCAGCAGCCAAGGTACAGGGGTGGGCAACGTCCTGACTTTC.

This chain connects TRBV5-1 to TRBJ1-2; 9 nucleotides agree with TRBD1. The ends lost 5 bases at V and 6 bases at J; junction bases unmatched: 5. Germline CDR1 and CDR2: SGHRS and YFSETQ. The CDR3 totals 13 residues. The CDR3, as DNA: TGCGCCAGCAGTCGGGACAGGGCTAATGGCTACACCTTC. As protein: CASSRDRANGYTF. The full variable domain, its missing parts supplied by reference TRBV5-1 and TRBJ1-2, is KAGVTQTPRYLIKTRGQQVTLSCSPISGHRSVSWYQQTPGQGLQFLFEYFSETQRNKGNFPGRFSGRQFSNSRSEMNVSTLELGDSALYLCASSRDRANGYTFGSGTRLTVV.

This clonotype has at least ten counts. This chain connects TRBV7-6 to TRBJ1-4; TRBD1 is a possible D gene (5 bases). Trimming took off 5 bases at V and 5 bases at J, with 9 bases between the two ends. Germline CDR1 is SGHVS and CDR2 is FNYEAQ. The CDR3 loop spans 13 amino acids. The CDR3 nucleotides are TGTGCCAGCAGCCGCAGGGACAATGAAAAACTGTTTTTT. Residues: CASSRRDNEKLFF.

The sample holds many counts of this clonotype. The chain employs TRBV7-2 and TRBJ2-3; TRBD2 matches 8 bases. J lost 1 base, V lost 5 bases, and 8 bases had no gene match. The CDR3 has 16 amino acids. Germline CDR1 is SGHTA and CDR2 is FQGNSA. The CDR3 nucleotides are TGTGCCAGCAGCATAAGCGGGGGATCACGCACAGATACGCAGTATTTT. Translation: CASSISGGSRTDTQYF.

There are a few counts of this clonotype. The chain recombines TRBV5-4 with TRBJ1-2, with D uncertain. V dropped 2 bases and J dropped 5 bases, with 4 bases sitting between them. The CDR3 consists of 11 residues. The germline gives CDR1 SGHNT, CDR2 YYREEE (reference sequence). CDR3 protein: CASSFGYGYTF. The DNA of the CDR3 is TGTGCCAGCAGCTTTGGTTATGGCTACACCTTC. The entire variable domain, with the rest obtained from reference TRBV5-4 and TRBJ1-2, is as follows: ETGVTQSPTHLIKTRGQQVTLRCSSQSGHNTVSWYQQALGQGPQFIFQYYREEENGRGNFPPRFSGLQFPNYSSELNVNALELDDSALYLCASSFGYGYTFGSGTRLTVV.

There are a few counts of this clonotype. The J gene is TRBJ1-2, the V gene TRBV5-4; D perhaps matches TRBD1 (5 bases). Germline V gives CDR1 SGHNT, CDR2 YYREEE (reference sequence). V lost 0 bases, J lost 4 bases, and 7 bases lay in between. The CDR3 contains 13 residues. The CDR3 DNA follows: TGTGCCAGCAGCTTGGGGGGGTCCTATGGCTACACCTTC. It codes for CASSLGGSYGYTF.

This clonotype has at least ten counts. The chain uses TRBV3-1 and TRBJ2-5; 7 nucleotides agree with TRBD1. The CDR3 is 14 amino acids. V gave up 3 bases and J gave up 4 bases; unmatched junction bases: 5. Germline V lookup: CDR1 LGHDT, CDR2 YNNKEL (reference sequence). CDR3 in amino acids: CASSQTGRGETQYF. The CDR3 DNA is TGTGCCAGCAGCCAGACAGGGCGAGGAGAGACCCAGTACTTC.

The V gene is TRBV4-3, the J gene TRBJ2-3; a possible D gene is TRBD2 (6 bases). The CDR3 has 17 amino acids. Germline lookup yields CDR1 LGHNA and CDR2 YSLEER. Trimming shortened V by 1 base and J by 1 base, and 15 bases separated the two germline ends. The CDR3 here is CASSQGLTPGGTDTQYF. The CDR3 DNA reads as TGCGCCAGCAGCCAAGGCTTAACACCGGGGGGCACAGATACGCAGTATTTT.

This clonotype was found a few times. This sequence joins TRBV5-1 and TRBJ2-7, with D tentatively TRBD1 (5 bases). This CDR3 contains 11 residues. Germline CDR1 and CDR2: SGHRS and YFSETQ. Trimming shortened V by 4 bases and J by 9 bases, and 11 bases separated the two germline ends. CDR3: CASSLEQVQYF. Here the CDR3 DNA reads TGCGCCAGCAGCCTCGAACAGGTGCAGTACTTC.

The CDR3 reads CSASIPDLVKNTEAFF. CDR3 sequence (DNA): TGCAGTGCTAGCATTCCGGACTTGGTGAAGAACACTGAAGCTTTCTTT. The rearrangement joins TRBV20-1 to TRBJ1-1; the D is unclear. Germline V gene sequence: CDR1 DFQATT, CDR2 SNEGSKA (reference sequence). Trimming stripped 3 bases from V and 1 base from J, with 18 bases between. This CDR3 is 16 amino acids long.